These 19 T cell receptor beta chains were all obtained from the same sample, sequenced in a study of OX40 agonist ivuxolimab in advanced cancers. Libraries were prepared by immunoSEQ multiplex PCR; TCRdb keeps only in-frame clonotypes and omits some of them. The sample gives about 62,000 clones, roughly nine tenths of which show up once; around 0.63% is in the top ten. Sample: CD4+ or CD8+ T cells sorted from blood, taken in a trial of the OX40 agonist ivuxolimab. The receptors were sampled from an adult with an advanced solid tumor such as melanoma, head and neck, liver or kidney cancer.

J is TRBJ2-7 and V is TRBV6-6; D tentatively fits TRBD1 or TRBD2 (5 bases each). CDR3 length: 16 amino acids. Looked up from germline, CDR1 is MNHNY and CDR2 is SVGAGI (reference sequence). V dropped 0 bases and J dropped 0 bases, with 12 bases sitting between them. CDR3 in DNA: TGTGCCAGCAGTTACTCGGTAAGGGACCACTCCTACGAGCAGTACTTC. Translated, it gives CASSYSVRDHSYEQYF.

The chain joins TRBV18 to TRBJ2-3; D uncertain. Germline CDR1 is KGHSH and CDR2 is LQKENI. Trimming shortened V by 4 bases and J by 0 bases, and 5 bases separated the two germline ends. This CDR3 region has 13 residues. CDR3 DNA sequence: TGTGCCAGCTCACATTCTAGCACAGATACGCAGTATTTT. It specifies CASSHSSTDTQYF.

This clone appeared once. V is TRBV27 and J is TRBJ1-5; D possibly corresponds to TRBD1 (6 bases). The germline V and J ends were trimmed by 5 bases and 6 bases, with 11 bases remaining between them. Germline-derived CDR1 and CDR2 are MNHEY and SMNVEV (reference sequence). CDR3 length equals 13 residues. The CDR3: CASSREGGQPQHF. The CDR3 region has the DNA TGTGCCAGCAGTCGGGAGGGGGGTCAGCCCCAGCATTTT.

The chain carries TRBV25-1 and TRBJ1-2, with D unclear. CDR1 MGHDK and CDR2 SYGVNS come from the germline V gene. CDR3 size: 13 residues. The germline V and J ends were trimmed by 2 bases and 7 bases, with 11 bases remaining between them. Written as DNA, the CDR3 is TGTGCCAGCAGTGAACTTGGGCACCTTGGCTACACCTTC. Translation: CASSELGHLGYTF.

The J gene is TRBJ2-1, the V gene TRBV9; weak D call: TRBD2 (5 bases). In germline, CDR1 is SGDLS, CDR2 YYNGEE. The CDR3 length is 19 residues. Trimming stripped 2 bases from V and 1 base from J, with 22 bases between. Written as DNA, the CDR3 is TGTGCCAGCAGCGTTCCCAGGCCGCGGGCCTCGTTTTCCTACAATGAGCAGTTCTTC. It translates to CASSVPRPRASFSYNEQFF.

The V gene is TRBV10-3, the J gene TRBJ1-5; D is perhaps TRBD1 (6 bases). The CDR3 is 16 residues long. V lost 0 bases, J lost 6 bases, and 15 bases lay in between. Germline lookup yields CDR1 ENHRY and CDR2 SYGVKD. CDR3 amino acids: CAISESEKGEGQPQHF. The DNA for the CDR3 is TGTGCCATCAGTGAGTCGGAAAAGGGGGAGGGTCAGCCCCAGCATTTT.

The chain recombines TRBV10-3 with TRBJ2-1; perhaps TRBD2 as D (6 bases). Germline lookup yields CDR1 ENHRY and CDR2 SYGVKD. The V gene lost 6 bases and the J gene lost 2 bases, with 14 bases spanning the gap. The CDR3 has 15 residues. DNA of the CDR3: TGTGCCATCAGCGGGACTTCTGGAACCTACAATGAGCAGTTCTTC. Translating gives CAISGTSGTYNEQFF.

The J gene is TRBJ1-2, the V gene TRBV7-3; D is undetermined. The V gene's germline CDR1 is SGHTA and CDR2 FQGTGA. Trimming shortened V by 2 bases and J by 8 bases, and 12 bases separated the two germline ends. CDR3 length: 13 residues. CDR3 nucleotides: TGTGCCAGCAGCTTAGTTTCAGCAACGGGCTACACCTTC. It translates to CASSLVSATGYTF.

CDR3 sequence reads: CASSSFKDGDIQYF. DNA of the CDR3: TGTGCCAGCAGCTCATTTAAGGATGGGGACATTCAGTACTTC. The genes are TRBV5-5 and TRBJ2-4; D call uncertain. There are 14 residues in the CDR3. Germline assignment: CDR1 SGHKS and CDR2 YYEKEE (reference sequence). Trimming took off 3 bases at V and 8 bases at J, with 15 bases between the two ends.

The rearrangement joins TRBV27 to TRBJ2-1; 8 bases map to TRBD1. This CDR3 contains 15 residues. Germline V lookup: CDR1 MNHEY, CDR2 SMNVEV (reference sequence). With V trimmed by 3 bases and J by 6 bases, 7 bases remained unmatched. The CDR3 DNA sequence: TGTGCCAGCAGTTTTATCACAGGGGGAGGCAATGAGCAGTTCTTC. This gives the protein CASSFITGGGNEQFF.

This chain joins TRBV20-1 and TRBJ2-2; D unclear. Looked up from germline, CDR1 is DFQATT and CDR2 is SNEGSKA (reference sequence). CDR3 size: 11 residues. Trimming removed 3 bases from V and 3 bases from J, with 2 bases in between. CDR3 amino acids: CSASDTGELFF. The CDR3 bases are TGCAGTGCTAGCGACACCGGGGAGCTGTTTTTT.

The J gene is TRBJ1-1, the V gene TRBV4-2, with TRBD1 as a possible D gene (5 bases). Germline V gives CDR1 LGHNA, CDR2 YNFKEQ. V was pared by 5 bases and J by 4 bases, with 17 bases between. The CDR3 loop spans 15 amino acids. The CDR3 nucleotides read TGTGCCAGCAGCTCTGGGCCGGGGCAAGGCACTGAAGCTTTCTTT. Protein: CASSSGPGQGTEAFF.

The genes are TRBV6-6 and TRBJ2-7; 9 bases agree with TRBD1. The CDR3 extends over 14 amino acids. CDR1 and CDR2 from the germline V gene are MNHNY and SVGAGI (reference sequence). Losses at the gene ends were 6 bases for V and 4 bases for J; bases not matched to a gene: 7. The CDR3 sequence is CASRSGTGWYEQYF. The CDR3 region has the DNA TGTGCCAGCAGGTCCGGGACAGGGTGGTACGAGCAGTACTTC.

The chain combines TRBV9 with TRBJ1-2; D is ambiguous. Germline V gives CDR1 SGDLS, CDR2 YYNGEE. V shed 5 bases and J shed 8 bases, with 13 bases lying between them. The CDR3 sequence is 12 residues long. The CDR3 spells CASRGQSEGYTF. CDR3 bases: TGTGCCAGCAGGGGTCAATCTGAGGGCTACACCTTC.

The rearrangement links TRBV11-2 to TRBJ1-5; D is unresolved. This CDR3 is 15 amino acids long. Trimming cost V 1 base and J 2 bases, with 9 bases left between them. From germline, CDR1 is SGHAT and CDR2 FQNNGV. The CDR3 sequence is CASSLGTLGNQPQHF. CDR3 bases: TGTGCCAGCAGCTTAGGGACCCTTGGCAATCAGCCCCAGCATTTT.

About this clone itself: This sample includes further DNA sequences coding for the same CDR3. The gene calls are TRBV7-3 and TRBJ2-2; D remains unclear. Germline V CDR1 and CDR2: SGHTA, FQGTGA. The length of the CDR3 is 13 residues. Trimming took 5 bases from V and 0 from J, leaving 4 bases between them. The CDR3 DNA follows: TGTGCCAGCAGCCCGGCGAACACCGGGGAGCTGTTTTTT. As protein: CASSPANTGELFF.

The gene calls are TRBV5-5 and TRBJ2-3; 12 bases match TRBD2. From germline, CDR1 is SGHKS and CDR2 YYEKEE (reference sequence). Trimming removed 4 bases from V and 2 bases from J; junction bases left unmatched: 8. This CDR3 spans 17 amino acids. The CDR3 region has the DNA TGTGCCAGCAGCAAAGTACTAGCGGGGGGACTCACAGATACGCAGTATTTT. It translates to CASSKVLAGGLTDTQYF. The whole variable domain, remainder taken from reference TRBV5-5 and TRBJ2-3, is DAGVTQSPTHLIKTRGQQVTLRCSPISGHKSVSWYQQVLGQGPQFIFQYYEKEERGRGNFPDRFSARQFPNYSSELNVNALLLGDSALYLCASSKVLAGGLTDTQYFGPGTRLTVL.

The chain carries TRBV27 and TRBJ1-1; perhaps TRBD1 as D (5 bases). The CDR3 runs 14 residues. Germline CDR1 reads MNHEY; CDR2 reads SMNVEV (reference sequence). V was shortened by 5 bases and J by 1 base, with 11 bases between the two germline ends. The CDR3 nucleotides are TGTGCCAGCAGTCTAGCGGGGGAGAACACTGAAGCTTTCTTT. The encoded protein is CASSLAGENTEAFF.

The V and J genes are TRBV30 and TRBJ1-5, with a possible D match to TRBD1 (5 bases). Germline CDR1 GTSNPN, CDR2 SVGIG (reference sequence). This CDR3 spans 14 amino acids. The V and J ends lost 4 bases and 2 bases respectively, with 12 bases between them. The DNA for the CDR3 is TGTGCCTGGAATGGTGGGGGGGGCAATCAGCCCCAGCATTTT. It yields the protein CAWNGGGGNQPQHF. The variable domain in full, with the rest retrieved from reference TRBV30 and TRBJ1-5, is SQTIHQWPATLVQPVGSPLSLECTVEGTSNPNLYWYRQAAGRGLQLLFYSVGIGQISSEVPQNLSASRPQDRQFILSSKKLLLSDSGFYLCAWNGGGGNQPQHFGDGTRLSIL.